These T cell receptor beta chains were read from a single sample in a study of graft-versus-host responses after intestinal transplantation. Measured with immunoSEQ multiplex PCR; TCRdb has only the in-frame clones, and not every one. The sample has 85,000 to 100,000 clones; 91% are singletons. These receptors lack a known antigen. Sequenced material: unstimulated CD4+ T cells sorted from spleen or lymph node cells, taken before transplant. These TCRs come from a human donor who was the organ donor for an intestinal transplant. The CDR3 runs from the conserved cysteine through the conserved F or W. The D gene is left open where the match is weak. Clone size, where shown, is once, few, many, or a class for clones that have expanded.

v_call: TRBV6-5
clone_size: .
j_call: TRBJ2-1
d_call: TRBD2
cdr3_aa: CASSYSTSGRGNEQFF
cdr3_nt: TGTGCCAGCAGTTACTCGACTAGCGGGAGAGGCAATGAGCAGTTCTTC

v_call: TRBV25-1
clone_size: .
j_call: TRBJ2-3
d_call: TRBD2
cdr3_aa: CATWGGDTQYF
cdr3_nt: TGTGCCACCTGGGGGGGGGATACGCAGTATTTT

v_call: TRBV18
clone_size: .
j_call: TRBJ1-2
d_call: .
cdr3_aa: CASSSGGFDGYTF
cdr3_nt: TGTGCCAGCTCAAGCGGGGGGTTTGATGGCTACACCTTC

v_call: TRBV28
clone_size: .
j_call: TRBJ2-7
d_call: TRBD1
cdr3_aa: CATCRGDVTGAYEQYF
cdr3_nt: TGTGCCACCTGTCGTGGAGATGTGACAGGGGCCTATGAGCAGTACTTC

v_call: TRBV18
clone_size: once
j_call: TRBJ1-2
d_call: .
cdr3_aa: CASSPIRTGEYLPYGYTF
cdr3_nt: TGTGCCAGCTCACCAATTCGAACAGGCGAATACCTTCCCTATGGCTACACCTTC

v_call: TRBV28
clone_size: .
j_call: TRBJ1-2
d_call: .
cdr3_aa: CASAPRDYYGYTF
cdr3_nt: TGTGCCAGCGCACCCAGGGACTACTATGGCTACACCTTC

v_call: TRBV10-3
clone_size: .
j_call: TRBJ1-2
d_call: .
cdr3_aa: CAIKRTADYGYTF
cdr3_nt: TGTGCCATCAAGCGGACAGCGGACTATGGCTACACCTTC

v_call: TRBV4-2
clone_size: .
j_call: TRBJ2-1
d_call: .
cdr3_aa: CASSQSLRGSSYNEQFF
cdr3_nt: TGTGCCAGCAGCCAATCCCTCCGGGGGAGCTCCTACAATGAGCAGTTCTTC

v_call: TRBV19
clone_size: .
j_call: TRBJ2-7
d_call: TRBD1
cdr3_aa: CASSNDRGHSYEQYF
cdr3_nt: TGTGCCAGTAGTAATGACAGGGGTCATTCCTACGAGCAGTACTTC

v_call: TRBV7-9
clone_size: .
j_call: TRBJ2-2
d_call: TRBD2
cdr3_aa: CASSPPQTSGTGELFF
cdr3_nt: TGTGCCAGCAGCCCCCCCCAGACTAGCGGTACCGGGGAGCTGTTTTTT

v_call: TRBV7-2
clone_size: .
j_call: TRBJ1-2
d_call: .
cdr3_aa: CASSFSWAGTGYTF
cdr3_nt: TGTGCCAGCAGCTTCTCCTGGGCGGGGACTGGCTACACCTTC

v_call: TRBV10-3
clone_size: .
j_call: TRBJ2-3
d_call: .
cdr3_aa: CAISALNPATQYF
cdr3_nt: TGTGCCATCAGTGCCCTAAACCCTGCTACGCAGTATTTT

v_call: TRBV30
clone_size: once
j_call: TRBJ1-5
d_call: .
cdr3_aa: CAWSASPGHLNQPQHF
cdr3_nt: TGTGCCTGGAGTGCCTCACCGGGACACCTCAATCAGCCCCAGCATTTT

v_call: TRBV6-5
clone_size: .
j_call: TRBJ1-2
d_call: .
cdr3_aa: CASSYSMGGFGYTF
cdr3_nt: TGTGCCAGCAGTTACTCGATGGGGGGGTTTGGCTACACCTTC

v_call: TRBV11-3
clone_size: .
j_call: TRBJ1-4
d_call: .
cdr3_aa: CASSLDSSATNEKLFF
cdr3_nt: TGTGCCAGCAGCTTAGATTCGTCTGCAACTAATGAAAAACTGTTTTTT

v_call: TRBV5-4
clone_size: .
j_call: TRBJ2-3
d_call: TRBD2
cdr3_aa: CASSSRVLSGGPTDTQYF
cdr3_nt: TGTGCCAGCAGCTCCCGGGTCCTTAGCGGGGGCCCCACAGATACGCAGTATTTT

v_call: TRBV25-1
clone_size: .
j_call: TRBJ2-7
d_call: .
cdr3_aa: CASSEFRGSSHEQYF
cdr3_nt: TGTGCCAGCAGTGAATTTCGGGGATCTTCGCACGAGCAGTACTTC

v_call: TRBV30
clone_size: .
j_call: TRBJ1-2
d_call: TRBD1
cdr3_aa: CAWSQHSGTGEGAF
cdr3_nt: TGTGCCTGGAGTCAACATTCCGGGACAGGGGAGGGGGCCTTC

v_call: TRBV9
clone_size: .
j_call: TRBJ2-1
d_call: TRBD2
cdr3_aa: CASSVVSGRLFGEQFF
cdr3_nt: TGTGCCAGCAGCGTAGTTAGCGGGAGGTTGTTCGGTGAGCAGTTCTTC

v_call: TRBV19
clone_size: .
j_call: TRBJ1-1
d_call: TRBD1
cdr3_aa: CASKGATEAFF
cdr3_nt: TGTGCCAGTAAGGGGGCCACTGAAGCTTTCTTT

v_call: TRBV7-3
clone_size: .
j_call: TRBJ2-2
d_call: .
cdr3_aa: CASSLIRSTGELFF
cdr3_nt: TGTGCCAGCAGCTTAATCAGATCCACCGGGGAGCTGTTTTTT

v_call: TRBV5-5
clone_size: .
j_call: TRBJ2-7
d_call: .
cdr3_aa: CASSFGGRDRNSYEQYF
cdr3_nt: TGTGCCAGCAGCTTTGGAGGGCGCGACCGCAACTCCTACGAGCAGTACTTC

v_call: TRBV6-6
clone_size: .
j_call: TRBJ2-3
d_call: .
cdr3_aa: CASTISTDTQYF
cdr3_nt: TGTGCCAGCACAATCAGCACAGATACGCAGTATTTT

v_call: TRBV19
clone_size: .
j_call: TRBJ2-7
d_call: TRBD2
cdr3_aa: CASSPTLAGGSYEQYF
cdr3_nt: TGTGCCAGTAGTCCGACCCTAGCGGGGGGTTCCTACGAGCAGTACTTC

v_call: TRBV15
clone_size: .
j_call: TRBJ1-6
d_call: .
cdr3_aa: CATSREEGSYSPLHF
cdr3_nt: TGTGCCACCAGCAGAGAAGAGGGTAGTTACTCACCCCTCCACTTT

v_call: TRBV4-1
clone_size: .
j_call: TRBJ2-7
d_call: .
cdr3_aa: CASSPVAAYEQYF
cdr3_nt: TGCGCCAGCAGCCCCGTTGCGGCGTACGAGCAGTACTTC

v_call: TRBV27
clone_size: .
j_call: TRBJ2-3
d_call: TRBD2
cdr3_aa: CASSLRSAGGPDTQYF
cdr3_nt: TGTGCCAGCAGTTTACGGTCGGCGGGAGGGCCCGATACGCAGTATTTT

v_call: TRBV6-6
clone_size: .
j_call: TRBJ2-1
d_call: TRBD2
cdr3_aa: CASSYAASGTNEQFF
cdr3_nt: TGTGCCAGCAGTTACGCGGCTAGCGGGACAAATGAGCAGTTCTTC

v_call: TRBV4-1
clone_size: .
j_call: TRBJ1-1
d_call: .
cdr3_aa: CASSRGNSNTEAFF
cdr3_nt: TGCGCCAGCAGCCGAGGGAACTCTAACACTGAAGCTTTCTTT

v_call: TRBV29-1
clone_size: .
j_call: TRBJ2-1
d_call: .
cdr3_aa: CSVVGIGGSTVARFDEQFF
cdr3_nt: TGCAGCGTTGTGGGGATAGGGGGATCCACGGTAGCGAGATTCGATGAGCAGTTCTTC

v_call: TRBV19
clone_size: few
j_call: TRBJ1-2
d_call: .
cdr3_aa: CASSPGYGYTF
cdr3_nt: TGTGCCAGTAGTCCGGGCTATGGCTACACCTTC

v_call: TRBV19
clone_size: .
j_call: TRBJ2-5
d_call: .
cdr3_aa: CASSPLYQETQYF
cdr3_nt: TGTGCCAGTAGTCCCCTGTACCAAGAGACCCAGTACTTC

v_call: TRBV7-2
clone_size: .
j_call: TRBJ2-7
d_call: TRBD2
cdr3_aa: CASSRLAGGEQYF
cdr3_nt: TGTGCCAGCAGCCGACTAGCGGGGGGCGAGCAGTACTTC

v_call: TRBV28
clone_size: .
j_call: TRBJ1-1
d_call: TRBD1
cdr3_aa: CASSKIRGIGTEAFF
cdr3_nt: TGTGCCAGCAGCAAAATCAGGGGGATTGGCACTGAAGCTTTCTTT

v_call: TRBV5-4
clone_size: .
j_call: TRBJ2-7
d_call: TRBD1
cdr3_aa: CASSAGDRVGYEQYF
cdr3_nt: TGTGCCAGCAGCGCCGGAGACAGGGTCGGCTACGAGCAGTACTTC

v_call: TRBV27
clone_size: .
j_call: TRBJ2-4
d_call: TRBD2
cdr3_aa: CASSLSGLAGGPGNIQYF
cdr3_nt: TGTGCCAGCAGTTTAAGTGGACTAGCGGGGGGGCCGGGGAACATTCAGTACTTC

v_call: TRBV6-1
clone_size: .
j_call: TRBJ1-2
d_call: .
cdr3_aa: CASHPGQGHGYTF
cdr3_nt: TGTGCCAGTCATCCCGGCCAGGGGCATGGCTACACCTTC

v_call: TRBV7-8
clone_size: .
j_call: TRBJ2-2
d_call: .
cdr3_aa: CASSRSGTGELFF
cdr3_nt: TGTGCCAGCAGCCGATCGGGAACCGGGGAGCTGTTTTTT

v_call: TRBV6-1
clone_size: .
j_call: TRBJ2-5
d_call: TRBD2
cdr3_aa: CASQTSGGDQETQYF
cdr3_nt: TGTGCCAGCCAAACTAGCGGGGGGGATCAAGAGACCCAGTACTTC

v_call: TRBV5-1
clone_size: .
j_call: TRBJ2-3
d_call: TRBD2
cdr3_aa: CASSRTSGGARDTQYF
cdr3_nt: TGCGCCAGCAGTCGAACTAGCGGGGGGGCCAGAGATACGCAGTATTTT

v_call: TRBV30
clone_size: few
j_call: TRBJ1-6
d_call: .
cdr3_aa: CAWSYRGNSPLHF
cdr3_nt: TGTGCCTGGAGTTATCGGGGTAATTCACCCCTCCACTTT

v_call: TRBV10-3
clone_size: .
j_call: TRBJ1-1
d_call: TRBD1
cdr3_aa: CAISSRGLTEAFF
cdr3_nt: TGTGCCATCAGTTCGAGGGGGCTCACTGAAGCTTTCTTT

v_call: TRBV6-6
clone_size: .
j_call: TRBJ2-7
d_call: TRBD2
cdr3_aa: CASTPERDRRGYEQYF
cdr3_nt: TGTGCCAGCACCCCTGAGCGGGACCGAAGGGGATACGAGCAGTACTTC

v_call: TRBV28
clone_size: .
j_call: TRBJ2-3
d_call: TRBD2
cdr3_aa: CASGTRPHTDTQYF
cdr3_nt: TGTGCCAGCGGGACTAGACCACACACAGATACGCAGTATTTT

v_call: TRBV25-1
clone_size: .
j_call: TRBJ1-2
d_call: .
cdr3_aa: CASSIGDSNYGYTF
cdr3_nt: TGTGCCAGCAGTATAGGGGACTCTAACTATGGCTACACCTTC

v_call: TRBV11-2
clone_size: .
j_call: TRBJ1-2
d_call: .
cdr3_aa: CASSRGGPVYGYTF
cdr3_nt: TGTGCCAGCAGCCGGGGGGGCCCGGTATATGGCTACACCTTC

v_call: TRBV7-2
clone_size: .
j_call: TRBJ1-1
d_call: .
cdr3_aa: CASSLEVTGFTEAFF
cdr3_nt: TGTGCCAGCAGCTTAGAAGTGACAGGATTCACTGAAGCTTTCTTT

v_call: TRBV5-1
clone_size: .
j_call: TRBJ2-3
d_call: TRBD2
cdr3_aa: CASSGSGGASDTQYF
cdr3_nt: TGCGCCAGCAGCGGCAGCGGGGGGGCTTCAGATACGCAGTATTTT

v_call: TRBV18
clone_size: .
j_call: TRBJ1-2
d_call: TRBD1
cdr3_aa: CASSPPGQYGYTF
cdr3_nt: TGTGCCAGCTCACCACCGGGACAGTATGGCTACACCTTC

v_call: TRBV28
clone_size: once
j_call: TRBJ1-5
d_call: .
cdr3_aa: CASSLAPGSHQPQHF
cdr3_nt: TGTGCCAGCAGTTTGGCACCGGGGTCGCACCAGCCCCAGCATTTT

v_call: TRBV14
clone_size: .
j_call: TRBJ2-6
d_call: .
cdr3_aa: CASSLTGANVLTF
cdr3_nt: TGTGCCAGCAGCCTAACTGGGGCCAACGTCCTGACTTTC

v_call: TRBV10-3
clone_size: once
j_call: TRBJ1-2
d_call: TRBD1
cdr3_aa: CASGQVQSNAYTF
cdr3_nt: TGTGCCTCAGGACAGGTTCAAAGTAATGCCTACACCTTC

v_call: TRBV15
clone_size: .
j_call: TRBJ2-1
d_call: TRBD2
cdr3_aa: CATSRGRSGGNEQFF
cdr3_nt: TGTGCCACCAGCAGAGGCAGGAGCGGGGGCAACGAGCAGTTCTTC

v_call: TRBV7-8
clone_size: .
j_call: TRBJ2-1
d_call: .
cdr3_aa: CASSRGMSSYNEQFF
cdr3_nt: TGTGCCAGCTCCCGAGGCATGAGCTCCTACAATGAGCAGTTCTTC

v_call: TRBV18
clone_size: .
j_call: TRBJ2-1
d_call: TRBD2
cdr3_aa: CASSVLSGTSPNNEQFF
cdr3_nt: TGTGCCAGCTCAGTGCTATCCGGGACTAGCCCCAACAATGAGCAGTTCTTC

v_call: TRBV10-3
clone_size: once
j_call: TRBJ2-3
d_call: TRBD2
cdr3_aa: CAISDLGLAGAGAADTQYF
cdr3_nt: TGTGCCATCAGTGACCTGGGACTAGCGGGAGCCGGGGCCGCAGATACGCAGTATTTT

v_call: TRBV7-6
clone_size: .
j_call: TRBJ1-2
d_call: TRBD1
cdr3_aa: CASSKDRDYGYTF
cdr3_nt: TGTGCCAGCAGCAAGGACAGGGACTATGGCTACACCTTC

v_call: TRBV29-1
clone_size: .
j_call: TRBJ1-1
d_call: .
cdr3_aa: CSFQTGRNTEAFF
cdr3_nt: TGCAGCTTCCAGACAGGAAGGAACACTGAAGCTTTCTTT

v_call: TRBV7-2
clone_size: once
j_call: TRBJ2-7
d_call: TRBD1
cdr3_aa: CASSIHGTGGLYEQYF
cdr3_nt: TGTGCCAGCAGCATCCACGGGACAGGGGGATTATACGAGCAGTACTTC